The 19 T cell receptor beta chains presented below share a single source sample, sequenced in a study of vaccination effects on CD4 cells after COVID-19. Researchers isolated CD4+ T cells once around 11 days of culture had elapsed. Two doses of BNT162b2 or mRNA-1273 vaccine were administered to participants. TCRdb's copy holds only in-frame clones and misses some; the assay was immunoSEQ multiplex PCR. This table holds fewer than 10,000 clones, around 74% found once. Their antigens remain unidentified. This material consisted of CD4+ T cells from PBMCs cultured without peptide, taken after COVID-19 vaccination. These receptors all stem from a human donor who received a COVID-19 vaccine.

This clone has a handful of counts. V usage is TRBV16 and J usage is TRBJ1-6; D is unresolved. Germline loops: CDR1 KGHSY, CDR2 FQNENV. This CDR3 contains 15 residues. V was pared by 0 bases and J by 6 bases, with 9 bases between. The CDR3 sequence is CASSQSTSSNSPLHF. CDR3 sequence (DNA): TGTGCCAGCAGCCAATCGACGTCCAGTAATTCACCCCTCCACTTT.

This rearrangement joins TRBV5-1 to TRBJ1-4, with D hard to call. The CDR3 consists of 14 residues. V lost 2 bases, J lost 2 bases, and 7 bases lay in between. Germline CDR1 is SGHRS and CDR2 is YFSETQ. The CDR3, as DNA: TGCGCCAGCAGCTTTCAGGAGACTAATGAAAAACTGTTTTTT. Protein: CASSFQETNEKLFF.

This chain uses TRBV30 with TRBJ1-1, with a tentative D call TRBD1 (5 bases). Deletions cut 2 bases from V and 7 bases from J, with 11 bases between. This CDR3 comprises 12 residues. CDR1 and CDR2 (germline): GTSNPN, SVGIG (reference sequence). Here the CDR3 DNA reads TGTGCCTGGAGTCGGGGGGGATTTGAAGCTTTCTTT. Protein product: CAWSRGGFEAFF. The entire variable domain, with the rest obtained from reference TRBV30 and TRBJ1-1, is as follows: SQTIHQWPATLVQPVGSPLSLECTVEGTSNPNLYWYRQAAGRGLQLLFYSVGIGQISSEVPQNLSASRPQDRQFILSSKKLLLSDSGFYLCAWSRGGFEAFFGQGTRLTVV.

The chain uses TRBV7-8 and TRBJ2-1; no definite D call. Germline V gene data show CDR1 as SGHVS and CDR2 as FQNEAQ. The CDR3 spans 12 residues. V dropped 5 bases and J dropped 10 bases, with 12 bases sitting between them. CDR3: CASSPTPGEQFF. DNA for the CDR3: TGTGCCAGCAGCCCTACCCCCGGGGAGCAGTTCTTC.

CDR3 sequence: CASSIRLAENTGELFF. CDR3 DNA sequence: TGTGCCAGCAGCATAAGACTAGCGGAGAACACCGGGGAGCTGTTTTTT. J is TRBJ2-2 and V is TRBV7-6; 9 nucleotides match TRBD2. Germline V gene data show CDR1 as SGHVS and CDR2 as FNYEAQ. The V gene end was trimmed by 5 bases and the J gene end by 1 base; junction bases not matched to a gene: 5. CDR3 size: 16 residues.

V is TRBV28 and J is TRBJ1-2, with D unresolved. The CDR3 consists of 14 residues. Germline lookup yields CDR1 MDHEN and CDR2 SYDVKM. Trimming removed 8 bases from V and 4 bases from J, with 17 bases in between. The CDR3 protein is CASLKGRALYGYTF. In nucleotides, the CDR3 is TGTGCCAGCCTCAAGGGTAGGGCTCTCTATGGCTACACCTTC.

This chain uses TRBV4-1 with TRBJ1-2; 7 positions agree with TRBD1. Germline V lookup: CDR1 MGHRA, CDR2 YSYEKL. V shed 2 bases and J 7 bases; nucleotides not matched to a gene: 7. The CDR3 is 14 residues long. This CDR3 reads CASSQTGARGGYTF. The CDR3 DNA sequence: TGCGCCAGCAGCCAAACAGGGGCTCGGGGTGGCTACACCTTC.

This clone was seen once. This chain links TRBV19 with TRBJ2-1; 8 bases fit TRBD2. In germline, CDR1 is LNHDA, CDR2 SQIVND (reference sequence). This CDR3 comprises 15 residues. V trimming: 5 bases; J trimming: 7 bases; junction bases outside the gene matches: 10. In DNA, the CDR3 is TGTGCCAGTAGTCCCTTAGCGGGAAACGTGAATGAGCAGTTCTTC. Protein sequence: CASSPLAGNVNEQFF.

This chain uses TRBV7-6 with TRBJ2-7; D possibly corresponds to TRBD1 (6 bases). V dropped 1 base and J dropped 3 bases, with 10 bases sitting between them. From germline, CDR1 is SGHVS and CDR2 FNYEAQ. The length of the CDR3 is 14 residues. The chain's CDR3 is CASSLDTGNYEQYF. DNA of the CDR3: TGTGCCAGCAGCTTAGATACAGGGAACTACGAGCAGTACTTC. The variable domain in full, with the rest retrieved from reference TRBV7-6 and TRBJ2-7, is GAGVSQSPRYKVTKRGQDVALRCDPISGHVSLYWYRQALGQGPEFLTYFNYEAQQDKSGLPNDRFSAERPEGSISTLTIQRTEQRDSAMYRCASSLDTGNYEQYFGPGTRLTVT.

This clone has more than one count but fewer than ten. The CDR3 DNA sequence: TGTGCCAGCAGTTACCGGACGGTCGGCAATCAGCCCCAGCATTTT. It translates to CASSYRTVGNQPQHF. This sequence joins TRBV6-5 and TRBJ1-5, with no clear D. Germline V CDR1 and CDR2: MNHEY, SVGAGI. V lost 2 bases to trimming and J lost 2 bases, with 10 bases between them. There are 15 residues in the CDR3.

The CDR3: CASSPATESRTF. Written as DNA, the CDR3 is TGTGCCAGCAGCCCAGCAACCGAGTCGAGAACCTTC. The chain combines TRBV7-2 with TRBJ1-2; D ambiguous. Trimming pared 5 bases from V and 14 bases from J, leaving 18 bases between. Germline V lookup: CDR1 SGHTA, CDR2 FQGNSA. The CDR3 sequence is 12 residues long.

J is TRBJ1-4 and V is TRBV19; 10 bases fit TRBD1. This CDR3 is built from 17 residues. Germline V lookup: CDR1 LNHDA, CDR2 SQIVND (reference sequence). Losses at the gene ends were 9 bases for V and 7 bases for J; bases not matched to a gene: 17. The CDR3 region has the DNA TGTGCCAGATGGGACAGGGGAATCTTCTACCCAATTGAAAAACTGTTTTTT. This translates into CARWDRGIFYPIEKLFF.

This rearrangement joins TRBV4-2 to TRBJ1-1; perhaps TRBD1 as D (6 bases). The CDR3 totals 15 residues. Trimming took off 5 bases at V and 7 bases at J, with 20 bases between the two ends. CDR1 and CDR2 (germline): LGHNA, YNFKEQ. The CDR3 DNA is TGTGCCAGCAGCTCAAGGGGGGGGCGAACCGGTGAAGCTTTCTTT. It specifies CASSSRGGRTGEAFF.

The genes are TRBV12-3 or TRBV12-4 and TRBJ1-1; 7 bases match TRBD1. The CDR3 is 13 residues long. The J segment lost 8 bases and the V segment lost 2 bases, leaving 5 bases of the junction unmatched. The CDR3 coding sequence is TGTGCCAGCAGTTTAAGGCAGGGGGGAGAAGCTTTCTTT. Residues: CASSLRQGGEAFF.

This chain links TRBV7-2 with TRBJ2-3, with no clear D. Germline lookup yields CDR1 SGHTA and CDR2 FQGNSA. The germline V and J ends were trimmed by 1 base and 3 bases, with 8 bases remaining between them. CDR3 length: 14 residues. Written as DNA, the CDR3 is TGTGCCAGCAGCTTAGTGTCCCGGACAGATACGCAGTATTTT. Its translation is CASSLVSRTDTQYF.

This clone was detected only a few times. The gene calls are TRBV5-1 and TRBJ2-7; a possible D gene is TRBD2 (5 bases). The CDR3 loop spans 12 amino acids. The germline V gene encodes CDR1 SGHRS and CDR2 YFSETQ. Between the trimmed V and J ends, which lost 2 bases and 6 bases, there was a span of 9 bases. CDR3 coding DNA: TGCGCCAGCAGCTTACGGGGAAGCGAGCAGTACTTC. The encoded protein is CASSLRGSEQYF. The variable domain in full, completed from reference TRBV5-1 and TRBJ2-7, reads KAGVTQTPRYLIKTRGQQVTLSCSPISGHRSVSWYQQTPGQGLQFLFEYFSETQRNKGNFPGRFSGRQFSNSRSEMNVSTLELGDSALYLCASSLRGSEQYFGPGTRLTVT.

The chain carries TRBV5-1 and TRBJ2-3, with D possibly being TRBD2 (5 bases). V was trimmed by 0 bases and J by 0 bases, leaving 11 bases between them. Germline assignment: CDR1 SGHRS and CDR2 YFSETQ. The CDR3 is 16 residues long. Written as DNA, the CDR3 is TGCGCCAGCAGCTTGGTAGGCCGGACTAGCACAGATACGCAGTATTTT. Its protein is CASSLVGRTSTDTQYF.

This sequence joins TRBV18 and TRBJ1-1; 8 nucleotides line up with TRBD1. Unmatched junction bases numbered 1, after V lost 4 bases and J lost 0 bases. Germline values: CDR1 KGHSH, CDR2 LQKENI. The CDR3 has 14 amino acids. CDR3 amino acids: CASSRDRMNTEAFF. The CDR3 nucleotides are TGTGCCAGCTCACGGGACAGGATGAACACTGAAGCTTTCTTT.

The genes are TRBV19 and TRBJ1-5; 10 nucleotides agree with TRBD1. The germline V gene has CDR1 LNHDA and CDR2 SQIVND (reference sequence). The J segment lost 4 bases and the V segment lost 5 bases, leaving 2 bases of the junction unmatched. The CDR3 is 14 amino acids. The CDR3 loop reads CASSGGQGNQPQHF. CDR3 nucleotide sequence: TGTGCCAGTAGTGGGGGACAGGGGAATCAGCCCCAGCATTTT.